Presented here are 4 T cell receptor beta chains from one specimen sequenced in a study of T cells after yellow fever vaccination. Each CDR3 protein is one row after TCRdb ran MiXCR on the 5' RACE reads. The sample records around 300,000 distinct CDR3 sequences, approximately 4% being singletons. The input for sequencing was PBMCs, taken 5 days after the yellow fever booster vaccination. All receptors derive from a man aged 18 to 29 who received the YFV17D yellow fever vaccine.

This clonotype was recorded many times. V usage is TRBV10-3 and J usage is TRBJ2-3; 10 bases align to TRBD2. Germline trimming cut 10 bases from V and 4 bases from J; bases unmatched to any gene: 14. The CDR3 length is 16 residues. From germline, CDR1 is ENHRY and CDR2 SYGVKD. CDR3 loop: CATPPGVAGGADTQYF. The CDR3 nucleotides read TGTGCCACACCCCCGGGGGTAGCGGGGGGCGCAGATACGCAGTATTTT.

This clonotype was detected a few times. V gene TRBV28 combines with J gene TRBJ1-2; D not certain. Trimming shortened V by 2 bases and J by 1 base, and 8 bases separated the two germline ends. Looked up from germline, CDR1 is MDHEN and CDR2 is SYDVKM. This CDR3 region has 14 residues. The CDR3 is CASSLLALNYGYTF. The CDR3 nucleotides are TGTGCCAGCAGTTTACTGGCACTTAACTATGGCTACACCTTC.

The chain employs TRBV12-3 or TRBV12-4 and TRBJ1-2; D is perhaps TRBD1 (5 bases). The CDR3 consists of 12 residues. Trimming removed 6 bases from V and 8 bases from J, with 13 bases in between. The CDR3 reads CASSPGIGGYTF. The CDR3 bases are TGTGCCAGCAGCCCAGGGATCGGCGGCTACACCTTC.

This clonotype was counted a few times. V is TRBV12-3 or TRBV12-4 and J is TRBJ1-2; D might be TRBD1 (5 bases). The CDR3 spans 13 residues. The V and J ends lost 6 bases and 3 bases respectively, with 11 bases between them. The CDR3 DNA is TGTGCCAGCAGCCAATCACAGGACTATGGCTACACCTTC. It codes for CASSQSQDYGYTF.